The present TCR beta chain was sequenced within a study of blood T cell repertoires in COVID-19. V shed 1 base and J shed 4 bases, with 12 bases lying between them. From germline, CDR1 is SNHLY and CDR2 FYNNEI. CDR3 size: 15 residues. The data were produced by immunoSEQ multiplex PCR, yet TCRdb's version contains in-frame clones alone and is incomplete. Among about 290,000 clones, 89% were seen once, and the ten largest hold 1.5% to 2%. Sequencing used PBMCs or T cells enriched from blood (not recorded which). The sequence was collected from a woman aged 40 to 50 who had recovered from COVID-19. The genes are TRBV2 and TRBJ2-3; TRBD2 might be the D (5 bases). The CDR3 nucleotides are TGTGCCAGCAGTGAAGAAGGAGGCGGCGCAGATACGCAGTATTTT. This gives the protein CASSEEGGGADTQYF.